This passage covers 25 T cell receptor beta chains from one sample sequenced in a study of cytomegalovirus exposure and HLA in healthy donors. 13 Jbeta primers and 60 Vbeta primers were used for the PCR. Sequenced by immunoSEQ multiplex PCR; TCRdb stores in-frame clones only, minus some. The sample records about 130,000 clones, roughly four fifths being singletons. Sequencing was done on a sample of PBMCs. These receptors were collected from a woman aged 50 to 65 in good health and CMV-seronegative.

The chain joins TRBV11-2 to TRBJ1-1; weak D call: TRBD1 (5 bases). This CDR3 region has 15 residues. Trimming stripped 4 bases from V and 1 base from J, with 13 bases between. CDR1 SGHAT and CDR2 FQNNGV come from the germline V gene. The CDR3: CASSSSGTGNTEAFF. The CDR3 DNA reads as TGTGCCAGCAGCTCTTCCGGGACTGGGAACACTGAAGCTTTCTTT.

The gene calls are TRBV7-2 and TRBJ2-7; 7 bases line up with TRBD2. Germline V gene data show CDR1 as SGHTA and CDR2 as FQGNSA. This CDR3 comprises 15 residues. V lost 0 bases and J lost 4; bases outside the gene matches: 6. CDR3: CASSLAVGGPYEQYV. The CDR3 DNA follows: TGTGCCAGCAGCTTAGCGGTGGGAGGGCCTTACGAGCAGTACGTC.

DNA of the CDR3: TGCGCCAGCCGTGGGGGGGAAATCCAGGCTTTCTTT. Amino acids: CASRGGEIQAFF. V gene TRBV4-1 combines with J gene TRBJ1-1, with D perhaps matching TRBD1 (5 bases). CDR1 and CDR2 (germline): MGHRA, YSYEKL. There are 12 residues in the CDR3. V shed 8 bases and J shed 11 bases, with 18 bases lying between them.

CDR3 bases: TGTGCCAGCAGCAGACACAGGGGAAAGGACACTGAAGCTTTCTTT. Translating gives CASSRHRGKDTEAFF. The chain recombines TRBV7-8 with TRBJ1-1, with 7 bases that match TRBD1. This CDR3 comprises 15 residues. Per the germline V gene, CDR1 is SGHVS and CDR2 is FQNEAQ. Trimming at V came to 5 bases and at J to 3 bases, leaving 9 bases not matched to a gene.

This clone turned up a few times. V gene TRBV4-3 combines with J gene TRBJ2-5; 7 nucleotides align to TRBD2. Germline V gene lookup returns CDR1 LGHNA and CDR2 YSLEER. V lost 4 bases and J lost 1; bases outside the gene matches: 6. The CDR3 is 15 residues long. For the CDR3, the DNA is TGCGCCAGCAGCCCCTTTACTAGCGTCCAAGAGACCCAGTACTTC. Its protein product is CASSPFTSVQETQYF.

This chain joins TRBV2 and TRBJ1-2, with 8 bases aligning to TRBD1. Looked up from germline, CDR1 is SNHLY and CDR2 is FYNNEI. The CDR3 length is 13 residues. The V gene end was trimmed by 6 bases and the J gene end by 6 bases; junction bases not matched to a gene: 6. CDR3 sequence (DNA): TGTGCCAGCAGACTGGACAGGGAAGATGGCTACACCTTC. It yields the protein CASRLDREDGYTF.

The J gene is TRBJ2-1, the V gene TRBV29-1, with 12 bases matching TRBD2. The CDR3 has 15 amino acids. The J segment lost 7 bases and the V segment lost 5 bases, leaving 9 bases of the junction unmatched. Per the germline V gene, CDR1 is SQVTM and CDR2 is ANQGSEA. The CDR3, as DNA: TGCAGCGTTCTACGGACTAGCGGGAAATCGAATGAGCAGTTCTTC. This gives the protein CSVLRTSGKSNEQFF.

V usage is TRBV27 and J usage is TRBJ2-3; D call uncertain. V was cut by 5 bases and J by 3 bases, with 6 bases left in between. Germline loops: CDR1 MNHEY, CDR2 SMNVEV (reference sequence). CDR3 length: 12 residues. DNA for the CDR3: TGTGCCAGCAGTCTGAGGACAGATACGCAGTATTTT. Amino acid sequence: CASSLRTDTQYF.

CDR3 sequence: CASSLAGTGEEKLFF. CDR3 DNA sequence: TGCGCCAGCAGCTTGGCCGGGACAGGGGAAGAAAAACTGTTTTTT. J is TRBJ1-4 and V is TRBV5-1; 10 bases map to TRBD1. Germline V lookup: CDR1 SGHRS, CDR2 YFSETQ. With V trimmed by 0 bases and J by 8 bases, 4 bases remained unmatched. The CDR3 totals 15 residues.

Only one count was recorded for this clone. The rearrangement joins TRBV9 to TRBJ2-2; maybe TRBD1 (6 bases). V dropped 0 bases and J dropped 5 bases, with 11 bases sitting between them. CDR1 and CDR2 from the germline V gene are SGDLS and YYNGEE. The CDR3 contains 15 residues. CDR3 region: CASSVATGWTGELFF. The CDR3 bases are TGTGCCAGCAGCGTAGCCACAGGGTGGACCGGGGAGCTGTTTTTT. Based on the CDR3 plus reference TRBV9 and TRBJ2-2, the full variable domain is DSGVTQTPKHLITATGQRVTLRCSPRSGDLSVYWYQQSLDQGLQFLIQYYNGEERAKGNILERFSAQQFPDLHSELNLSSLELGDSALYFCASSVATGWTGELFFGEGSRLTVL.

In its sample, this clone was seen once. V is TRBV6-6 and J is TRBJ1-5, with 7 bases that match TRBD1. Germline V gene lookup returns CDR1 MNHNY and CDR2 SVGAGI (reference sequence). CDR3 length: 14 residues. The V segment lost 2 bases and the J segment 7 bases; nucleotides outside the gene matches: 5. The CDR3 sequence is CASSYRQGNQPQHF. CDR3 sequence (DNA): TGTGCCAGCAGTTACAGACAGGGTAACCAGCCCCAGCATTTT.

This chain joins TRBV27 and TRBJ1-2; 10 nucleotides align to TRBD1. Germline V gene data show CDR1 as MNHEY and CDR2 as SMNVEV (reference sequence). V shed 5 bases, J shed 7 bases, and the junction held 4 bases outside the gene matches. This CDR3 region has 13 residues. The CDR3 reads CASSPWTGGGYTF. CDR3 DNA sequence: TGTGCCAGCAGTCCTTGGACAGGGGGTGGCTACACCTTC.

This sequence joins TRBV7-9 and TRBJ1-2; TRBD1 agrees at 10 bases. V trimming: 5 bases; J trimming: 4 bases; junction bases outside the gene matches: 7. The CDR3 has 15 amino acids. Germline V gene sequence: CDR1 SEHNR, CDR2 FQNEAQ (reference sequence). In DNA form, the CDR3 reads TGTGCCAGCAGCCTAATCGGGACAGGGGCCTATGGCTACACCTTC. This gives the protein CASSLIGTGAYGYTF.

V usage is TRBV4-2 and J usage is TRBJ1-1; D is possibly TRBD1 (5 bases). Germline V gene data show CDR1 as LGHNA and CDR2 as YNFKEQ. This CDR3 has 14 residues. V lost 3 bases and J lost 6, with 14 bases in between. The CDR3 DNA reads as TGTGCCAGCAGCCACGGCACGGCGGGGGCTGAAGCTTTCTTT. This translates into CASSHGTAGAEAFF.

CDR3 region: CASSLTSGRTDTQYF. The CDR3 DNA reads TGTGCCAGCAGCCTCACTAGCGGCCGCACAGATACGCAGTATTTT. This sequence joins TRBV7-9 and TRBJ2-3, with 8 bases matching TRBD2. CDR1 and CDR2 (germline): SEHNR, FQNEAQ (reference sequence). J lost 1 base, V lost 5 bases, and 5 bases had no gene match. This CDR3 has 15 residues.

The chain links TRBV10-3 to TRBJ2-7; 10 positions match TRBD2. V shed 11 bases and J 4 bases; nucleotides not matched to a gene: 5. CDR3 length equals 12 residues. The germline V gene has CDR1 ENHRY and CDR2 SYGVKD. CDR3 sequence: CAAGLAAYEQYF. The CDR3, as DNA: TGTGCCGCAGGACTAGCGGCTTACGAGCAGTACTTC.

This chain uses TRBV5-1 with TRBJ2-1, with D maybe TRBD2 (7 bases). The germline V gene encodes CDR1 SGHRS and CDR2 YFSETQ. Between the trimmed V and J ends, which lost 0 bases and 10 bases, there was a span of 17 bases. The CDR3 consists of 15 residues. The CDR3 DNA is TGCGCCAGCAGCTTGGAGGTGGGGGGGCGCGGGGAGCAGTTCTTC. This gives the protein CASSLEVGGRGEQFF.

J is TRBJ1-2 and V is TRBV9, with D unresolved. CDR1 and CDR2 from the germline V gene are SGDLS and YYNGEE. CDR3 length equals 13 residues. V shed 0 bases and J shed 8 bases, with 11 bases lying between them. CDR3 sequence reads: CASSVDVRRGYTF. In DNA form, the CDR3 reads TGTGCCAGCAGCGTAGATGTGAGGCGGGGCTACACCTTC.

This clone was counted a few times. The genes are TRBV29-1 and TRBJ2-7; the D gene is possibly TRBD2 (7 bases). V gave up 2 bases and J gave up 5 bases, with 10 bases separating them. Germline V gene lookup returns CDR1 SQVTM and CDR2 ANQGSEA. This CDR3 is 12 amino acids long. CDR3: CSVEKGGDEQYF. For the CDR3, the DNA is TGCAGCGTTGAAAAAGGGGGGGACGAGCAGTACTTC.

Details on this clone: A junction end diverges from the germline sequence, so it may reflect a read error. V usage is TRBV7-2 and J usage is TRBJ1-5; 9 nucleotides line up with TRBD1. This CDR3 has 16 amino acids. Germline CDR1 SGHTA, CDR2 FQGNSA. CDR3 sequence (DNA): TGTGCCAGCAGCTCTCACGGGACAGGGTATGGTCAGCCCCAGAATTTT. Encoded protein: CASSSHGTGYGQPQNF.

The chain combines TRBV7-9 with TRBJ1-2; weak D call: TRBD1 (6 bases). The germline gives CDR1 SEHNR, CDR2 FQNEAQ (reference sequence). V was shortened by 2 bases and J by 7 bases, with 14 bases between the two germline ends. This CDR3 spans 14 amino acids. In DNA, the CDR3 is TGTGCCAGCAGCTTAAAACAGGGTAGCTCTGGCTACACCTTC. It yields the protein CASSLKQGSSGYTF.

The V and J genes are TRBV5-6 and TRBJ2-1; 9 bases agree with TRBD1. The trim removed 4 bases at V and 2 bases at J, leaving 7 bases unmatched. This CDR3 is built from 16 residues. Germline V CDR1 and CDR2: SGHDT, YYEEEE. The CDR3 sequence: CASSQTGQGPYNEQFF. CDR3 in DNA: TGTGCCAGCAGCCAGACCGGACAGGGGCCCTACAATGAGCAGTTCTTC.

The chain is built from TRBV30 and TRBJ1-5, with a weak D call TRBD1 (5 bases). This CDR3 has 13 residues. V lost 2 bases, J lost 0 bases, and 5 bases lay in between. Looked up from germline, CDR1 is GTSNPN and CDR2 is SVGIG (reference sequence). The CDR3 nucleotides are TGTGCCTGGAGTACAGGTAGCAATCAGCCCCAGCATTTT. Its translation: CAWSTGSNQPQHF.

This clone has more than one count but fewer than ten. V and J are TRBV4-3 and TRBJ1-4; D might be TRBD1 (5 bases). The CDR3 is 16 amino acids. Germline V gives CDR1 LGHNA, CDR2 YSLEER. Trimming took off 6 bases at V and 5 bases at J, with 19 bases between the two ends. CDR3 sequence (DNA): TGCGCCAGCAGTCAAACCACAGGCAAAGGAAATGAAAAACTGTTTTTT. Encoded protein: CASSQTTGKGNEKLFF.

The chain couples TRBV4-3 to TRBJ1-1; D is uncertain. The CDR3 runs to 13 residues. CDR1 and CDR2 from the germline V gene are LGHNA and YSLEER. V was shortened by 4 bases and J by 1 base, with 7 bases between the two germline ends. The CDR3 spells CASSRQANTEAFF. The CDR3 DNA is TGCGCCAGCAGCCGCCAGGCGAACACTGAAGCTTTCTTT.